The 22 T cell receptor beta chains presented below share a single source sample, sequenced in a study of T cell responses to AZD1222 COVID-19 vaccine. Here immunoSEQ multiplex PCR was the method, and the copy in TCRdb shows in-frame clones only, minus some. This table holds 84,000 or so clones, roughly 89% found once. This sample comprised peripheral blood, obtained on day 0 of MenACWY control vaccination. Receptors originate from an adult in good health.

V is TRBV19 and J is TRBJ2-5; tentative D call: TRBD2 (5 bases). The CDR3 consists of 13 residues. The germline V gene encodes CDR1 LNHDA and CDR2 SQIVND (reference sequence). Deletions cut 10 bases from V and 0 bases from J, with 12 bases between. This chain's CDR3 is CATSGLYQETQYF. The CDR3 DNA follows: TGTGCCACTTCCGGACTGTACCAAGAGACCCAGTACTTC.

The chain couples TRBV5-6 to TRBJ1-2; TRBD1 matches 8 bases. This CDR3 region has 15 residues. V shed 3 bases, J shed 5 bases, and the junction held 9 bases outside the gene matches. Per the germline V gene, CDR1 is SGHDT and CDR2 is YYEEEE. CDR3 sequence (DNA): TGTGCCAGCAGCTCGACAGGGGCCGACCTGTATGGCTACACCTTC. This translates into CASSSTGADLYGYTF.

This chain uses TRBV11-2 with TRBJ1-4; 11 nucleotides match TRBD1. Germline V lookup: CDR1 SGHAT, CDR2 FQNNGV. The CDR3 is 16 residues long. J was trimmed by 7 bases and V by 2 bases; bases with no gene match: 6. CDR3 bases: TGTGCCAGCAGCTTACTCGGACAGGGGGCTGGTGAAAAACTGTTTTTT. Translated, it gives CASSLLGQGAGEKLFF.

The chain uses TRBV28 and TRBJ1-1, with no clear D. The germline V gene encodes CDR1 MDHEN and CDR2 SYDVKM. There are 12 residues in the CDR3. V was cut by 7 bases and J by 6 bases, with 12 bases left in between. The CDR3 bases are TGTGCCAGCAATATATGGGAGTCTGAAGCTTTCTTT. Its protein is CASNIWESEAFF.

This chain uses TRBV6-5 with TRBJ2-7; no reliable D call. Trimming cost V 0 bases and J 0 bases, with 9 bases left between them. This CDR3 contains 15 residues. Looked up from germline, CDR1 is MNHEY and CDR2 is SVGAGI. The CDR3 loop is CASSYSLMSSYEQYF. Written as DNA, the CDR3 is TGTGCCAGCAGTTACTCCCTTATGAGCTCCTACGAGCAGTACTTC.

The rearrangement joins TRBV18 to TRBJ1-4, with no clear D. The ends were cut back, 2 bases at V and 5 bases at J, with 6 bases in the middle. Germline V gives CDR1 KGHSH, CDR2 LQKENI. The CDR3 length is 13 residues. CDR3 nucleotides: TGTGCCAGCTCACCATCGGCCAATGAAAAACTGTTTTTT. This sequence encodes CASSPSANEKLFF.

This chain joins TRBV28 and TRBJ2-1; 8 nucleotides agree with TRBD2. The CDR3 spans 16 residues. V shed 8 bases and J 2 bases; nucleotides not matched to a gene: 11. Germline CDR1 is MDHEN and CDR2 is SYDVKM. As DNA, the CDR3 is TGTGCCAGCTCCTCGGGCAGCGGGGGTGCCTACAATGAGCAGTTCTTC. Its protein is CASSSGSGGAYNEQFF.

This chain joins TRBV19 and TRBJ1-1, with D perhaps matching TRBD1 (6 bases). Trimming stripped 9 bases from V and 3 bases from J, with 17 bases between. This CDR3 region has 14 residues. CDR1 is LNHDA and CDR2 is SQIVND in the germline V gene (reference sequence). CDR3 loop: CARLARGFYTEAFF. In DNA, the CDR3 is TGTGCCAGGTTGGCCAGGGGTTTTTACACTGAAGCTTTCTTT.

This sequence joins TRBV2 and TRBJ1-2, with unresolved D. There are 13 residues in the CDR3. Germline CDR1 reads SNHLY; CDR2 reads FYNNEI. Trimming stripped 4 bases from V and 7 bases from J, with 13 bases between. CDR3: CASSGFGRGGYTF. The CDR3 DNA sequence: TGTGCCAGCAGTGGATTTGGACGGGGTGGCTACACCTTC.

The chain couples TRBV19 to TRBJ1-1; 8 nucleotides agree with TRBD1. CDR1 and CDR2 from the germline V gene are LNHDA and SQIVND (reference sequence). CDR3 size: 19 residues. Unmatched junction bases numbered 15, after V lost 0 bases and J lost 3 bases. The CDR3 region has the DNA TGTGCCAGTAGTATAGATCTGTCCCAGGGGGCCGCAAAGGACACTGAAGCTTTCTTT. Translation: CASSIDLSQGAAKDTEAFF.

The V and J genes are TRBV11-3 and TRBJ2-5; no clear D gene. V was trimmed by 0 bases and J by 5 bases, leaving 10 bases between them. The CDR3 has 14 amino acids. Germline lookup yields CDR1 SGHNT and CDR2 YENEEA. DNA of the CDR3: TGTGCCAGCAGCTTAGATGGGGAACTGGAGACCCAGTACTTC. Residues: CASSLDGELETQYF.

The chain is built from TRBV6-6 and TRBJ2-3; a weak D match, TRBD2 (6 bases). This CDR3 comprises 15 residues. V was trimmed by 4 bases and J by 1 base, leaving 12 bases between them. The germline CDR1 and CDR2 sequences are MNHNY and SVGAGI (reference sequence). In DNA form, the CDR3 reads TGTGCCAGCAGTTCAGCGGGTCCAGGCACAGATACGCAGTATTTT. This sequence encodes CASSSAGPGTDTQYF.

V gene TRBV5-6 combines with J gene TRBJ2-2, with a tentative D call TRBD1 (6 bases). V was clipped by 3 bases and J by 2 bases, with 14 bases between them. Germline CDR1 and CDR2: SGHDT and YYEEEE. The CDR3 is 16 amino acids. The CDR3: CASSSTGDFNTGELFF. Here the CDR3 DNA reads TGTGCCAGCAGCTCGACAGGCGACTTTAACACCGGGGAGCTGTTTTTT.

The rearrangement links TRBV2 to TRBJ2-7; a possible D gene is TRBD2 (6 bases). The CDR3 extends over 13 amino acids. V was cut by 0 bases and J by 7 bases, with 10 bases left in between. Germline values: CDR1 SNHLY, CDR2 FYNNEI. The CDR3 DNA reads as TGTGCCAGCAGTGAAGCTAGGGCGGGGGAGCAGTACTTC. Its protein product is CASSEARAGEQYF.

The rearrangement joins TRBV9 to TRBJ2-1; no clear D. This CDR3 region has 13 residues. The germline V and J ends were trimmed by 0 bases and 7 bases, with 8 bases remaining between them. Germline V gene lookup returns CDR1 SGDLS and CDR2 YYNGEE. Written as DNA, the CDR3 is TGTGCCAGCAGCGTAGTCGGACGGAATGAGCAGTTCTTC. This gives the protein CASSVVGRNEQFF.

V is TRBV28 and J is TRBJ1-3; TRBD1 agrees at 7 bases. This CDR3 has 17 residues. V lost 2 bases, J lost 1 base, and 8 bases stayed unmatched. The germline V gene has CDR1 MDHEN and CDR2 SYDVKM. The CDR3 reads CASSLAGGIESGNTIYF. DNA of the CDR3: TGTGCCAGCAGTTTAGCAGGGGGGATAGAGTCTGGAAACACCATATATTTT. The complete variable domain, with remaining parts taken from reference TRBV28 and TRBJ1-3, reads DVKVTQSSRYLVKRTGEKVFLECVQDMDHENMFWYRQDPGLGLRLIYFSYDVKMKEKGDIPEGYSVSREKKERFSLILESASTNQTSMYLCASSLAGGIESGNTIYFGEGSWLTVV.

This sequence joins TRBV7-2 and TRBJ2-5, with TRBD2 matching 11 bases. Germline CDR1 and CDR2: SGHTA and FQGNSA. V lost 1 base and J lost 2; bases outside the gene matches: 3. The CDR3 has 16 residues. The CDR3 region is CASSLDLAGGQETQYF. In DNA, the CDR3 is TGTGCCAGCAGCTTAGACCTAGCGGGGGGTCAAGAGACCCAGTACTTC.

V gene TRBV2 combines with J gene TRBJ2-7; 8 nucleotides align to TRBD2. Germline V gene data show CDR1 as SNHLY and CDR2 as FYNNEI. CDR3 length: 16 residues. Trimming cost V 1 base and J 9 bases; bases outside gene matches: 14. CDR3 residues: CASSEGLAGTLRGQYF. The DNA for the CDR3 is TGTGCCAGCAGTGAAGGATTAGCGGGGACGTTACGAGGGCAGTACTTC.

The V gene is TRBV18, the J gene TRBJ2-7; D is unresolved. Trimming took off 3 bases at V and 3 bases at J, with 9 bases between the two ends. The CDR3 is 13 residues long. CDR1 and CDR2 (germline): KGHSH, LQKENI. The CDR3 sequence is CASSPDDLYEQYF. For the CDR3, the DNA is TGTGCCAGCTCACCCGACGATCTCTACGAGCAGTACTTC.

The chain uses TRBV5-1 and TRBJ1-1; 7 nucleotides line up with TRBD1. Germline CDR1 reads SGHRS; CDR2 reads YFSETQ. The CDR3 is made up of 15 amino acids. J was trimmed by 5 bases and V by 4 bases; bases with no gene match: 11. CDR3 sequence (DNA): TGCGCCAGCAGCGCCCCGGGACAGCAAGGGACTGAAGCTTTCTTT. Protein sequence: CASSAPGQQGTEAFF.

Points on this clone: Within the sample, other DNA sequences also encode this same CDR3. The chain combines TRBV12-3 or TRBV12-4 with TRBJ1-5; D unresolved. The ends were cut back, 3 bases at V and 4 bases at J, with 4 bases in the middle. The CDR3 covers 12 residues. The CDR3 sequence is CASSFGNQPQHF. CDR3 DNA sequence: TGTGCCAGCAGTTTTGGGAATCAGCCCCAGCATTTT.

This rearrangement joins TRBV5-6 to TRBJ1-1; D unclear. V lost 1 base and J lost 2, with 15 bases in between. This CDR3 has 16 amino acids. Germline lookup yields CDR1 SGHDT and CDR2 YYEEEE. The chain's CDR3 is CASSLLGKMENTEAFF. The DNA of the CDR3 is TGTGCCAGCAGCTTGCTGGGGAAGATGGAAAACACTGAAGCTTTCTTT.